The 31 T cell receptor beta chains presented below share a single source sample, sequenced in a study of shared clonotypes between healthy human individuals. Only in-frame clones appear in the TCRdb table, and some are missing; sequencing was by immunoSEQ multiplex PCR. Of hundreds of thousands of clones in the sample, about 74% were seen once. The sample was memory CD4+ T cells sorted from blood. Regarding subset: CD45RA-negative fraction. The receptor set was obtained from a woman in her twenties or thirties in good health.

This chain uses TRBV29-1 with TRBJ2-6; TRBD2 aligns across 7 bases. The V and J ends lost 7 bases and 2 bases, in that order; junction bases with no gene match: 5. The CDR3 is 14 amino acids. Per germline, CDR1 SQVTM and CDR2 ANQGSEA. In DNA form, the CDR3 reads TGCAGCGCCCTGGGAGGGGCTGGGGCCAACGTCCTGACTTTC. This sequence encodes CSALGGAGANVLTF.

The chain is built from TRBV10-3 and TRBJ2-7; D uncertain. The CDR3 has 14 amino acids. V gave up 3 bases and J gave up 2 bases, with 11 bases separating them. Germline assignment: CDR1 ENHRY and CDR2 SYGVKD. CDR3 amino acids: CAISEGFGPYEQYF. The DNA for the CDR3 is TGTGCCATCAGTGAAGGGTTCGGTCCCTACGAGCAGTACTTC.

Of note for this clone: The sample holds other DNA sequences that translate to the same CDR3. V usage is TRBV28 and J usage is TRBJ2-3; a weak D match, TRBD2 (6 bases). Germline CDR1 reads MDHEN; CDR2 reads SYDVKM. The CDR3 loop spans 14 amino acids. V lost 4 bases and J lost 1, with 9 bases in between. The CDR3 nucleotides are TGTGCCAGCAGTTCCCCGGGGGGCACAGATACGCAGTATTTT. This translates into CASSSPGGTDTQYF.

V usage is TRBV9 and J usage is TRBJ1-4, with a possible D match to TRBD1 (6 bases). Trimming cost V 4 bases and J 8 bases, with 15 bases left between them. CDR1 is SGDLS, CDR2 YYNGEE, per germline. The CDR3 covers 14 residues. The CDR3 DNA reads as TGTGCCAGCAGCCCCAACACTCAGGGGGAAAAACTGTTTTTT. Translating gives CASSPNTQGEKLFF.

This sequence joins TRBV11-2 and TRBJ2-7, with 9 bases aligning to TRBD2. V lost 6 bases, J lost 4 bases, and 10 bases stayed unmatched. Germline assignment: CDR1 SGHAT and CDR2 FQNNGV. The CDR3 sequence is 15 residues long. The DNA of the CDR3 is TGTGCCAGCAGGCCGAAGGCGGCGGGAGGGTACGAGCAGTACTTC. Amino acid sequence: CASRPKAAGGYEQYF. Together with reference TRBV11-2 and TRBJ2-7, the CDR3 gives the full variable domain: EAGVAQSPRYKIIEKRQSVAFWCNPISGHATLYWYQQILGQGPKLLIQFQNNGVVDDSQLPKDRFSAERLKGVDSTLKIQPAKLEDSAVYLCASRPKAAGGYEQYFGPGTRLTVT.

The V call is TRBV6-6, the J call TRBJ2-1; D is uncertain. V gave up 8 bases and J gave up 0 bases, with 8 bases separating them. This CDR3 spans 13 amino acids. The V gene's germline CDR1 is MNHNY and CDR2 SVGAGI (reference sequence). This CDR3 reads CASGSSSYNEQFF. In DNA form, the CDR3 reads TGTGCCAGCGGATCAAGCTCCTACAATGAGCAGTTCTTC.

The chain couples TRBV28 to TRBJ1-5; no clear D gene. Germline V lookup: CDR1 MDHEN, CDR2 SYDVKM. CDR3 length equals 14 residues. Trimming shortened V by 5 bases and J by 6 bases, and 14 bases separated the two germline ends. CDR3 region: CASSPRTGIQPQHF. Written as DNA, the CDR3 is TGTGCCAGCAGTCCGAGGACGGGGATTCAGCCCCAGCATTTT. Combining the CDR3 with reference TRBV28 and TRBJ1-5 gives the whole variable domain DVKVTQSSRYLVKRTGEKVFLECVQDMDHENMFWYRQDPGLGLRLIYFSYDVKMKEKGDIPEGYSVSREKKERFSLILESASTNQTSMYLCASSPRTGIQPQHFGDGTRLSIL.

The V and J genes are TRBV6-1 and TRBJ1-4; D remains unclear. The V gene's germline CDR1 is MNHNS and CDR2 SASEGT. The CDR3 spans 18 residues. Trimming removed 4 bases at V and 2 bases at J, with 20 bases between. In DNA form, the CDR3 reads TGTGCCAGCAGTGGAACCGGGATCCGGAGGGCGACTAATGAAAAACTGTTTTTT. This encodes CASSGTGIRRATNEKLFF.

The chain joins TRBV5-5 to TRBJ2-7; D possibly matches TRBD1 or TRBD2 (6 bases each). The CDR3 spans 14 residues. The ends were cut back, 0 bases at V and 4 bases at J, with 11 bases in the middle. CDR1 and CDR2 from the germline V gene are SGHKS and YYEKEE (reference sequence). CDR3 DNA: TGTGCCAGCAGCTTGGCCGGGGGCGATTACGAGCAGTACTTC. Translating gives CASSLAGGDYEQYF.

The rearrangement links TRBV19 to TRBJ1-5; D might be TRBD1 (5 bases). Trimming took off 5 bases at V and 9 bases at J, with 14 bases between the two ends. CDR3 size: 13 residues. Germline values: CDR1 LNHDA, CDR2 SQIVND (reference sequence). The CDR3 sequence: CASSPGTERPQHF. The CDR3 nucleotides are TGTGCCAGTAGTCCGGGGACCGAGAGGCCCCAGCATTTT.

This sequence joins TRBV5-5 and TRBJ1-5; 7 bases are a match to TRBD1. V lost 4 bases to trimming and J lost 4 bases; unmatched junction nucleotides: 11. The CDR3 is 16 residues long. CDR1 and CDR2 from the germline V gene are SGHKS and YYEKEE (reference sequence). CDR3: CASSPAPGTVNQPQHF. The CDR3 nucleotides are TGTGCCAGCAGCCCGGCCCCCGGGACAGTAAATCAGCCCCAGCATTTT.

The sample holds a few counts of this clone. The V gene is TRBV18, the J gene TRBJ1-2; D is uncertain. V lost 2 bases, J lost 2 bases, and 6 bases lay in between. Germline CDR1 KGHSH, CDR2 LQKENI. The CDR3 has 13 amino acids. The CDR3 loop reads CASSPTLNYGYTF. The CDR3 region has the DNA TGTGCCAGCTCACCAACACTAAACTATGGCTACACCTTC.

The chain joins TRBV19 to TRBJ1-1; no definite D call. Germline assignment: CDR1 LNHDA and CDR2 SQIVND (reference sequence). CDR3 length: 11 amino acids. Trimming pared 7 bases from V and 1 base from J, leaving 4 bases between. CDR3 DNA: TGTGCCAGTACCAGGAACACTGAAGCTTTCTTT. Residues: CASTRNTEAFF.

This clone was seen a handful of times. CDR3 region: CASSLTQDTEAFF. The CDR3 DNA reads TGTGCCAGCAGTTTAACACAGGACACTGAAGCTTTCTTT. The V gene is TRBV27, the J gene TRBJ1-1; tentatively, D is TRBD1 (5 bases). CDR1 MNHEY and CDR2 SMNVEV come from the germline V gene (reference sequence). This CDR3 has 13 amino acids. V lost 2 bases, J lost 3 bases, and 7 bases lay in between.

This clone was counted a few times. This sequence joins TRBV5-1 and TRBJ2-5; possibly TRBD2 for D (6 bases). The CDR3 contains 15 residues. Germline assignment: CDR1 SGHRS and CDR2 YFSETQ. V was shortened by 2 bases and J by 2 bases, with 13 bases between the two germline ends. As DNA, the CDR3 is TGCGCCAGCAGCTTCCTTTTGGCGGGACAAGAGACCCAGTACTTC. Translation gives CASSFLLAGQETQYF.

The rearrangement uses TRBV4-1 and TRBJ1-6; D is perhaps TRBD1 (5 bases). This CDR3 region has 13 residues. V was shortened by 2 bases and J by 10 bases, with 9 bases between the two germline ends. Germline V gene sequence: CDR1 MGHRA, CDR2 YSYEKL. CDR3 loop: CASSQPRESPLHF. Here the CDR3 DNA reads TGCGCCAGCAGCCAACCCAGGGAATCACCCCTCCACTTT.

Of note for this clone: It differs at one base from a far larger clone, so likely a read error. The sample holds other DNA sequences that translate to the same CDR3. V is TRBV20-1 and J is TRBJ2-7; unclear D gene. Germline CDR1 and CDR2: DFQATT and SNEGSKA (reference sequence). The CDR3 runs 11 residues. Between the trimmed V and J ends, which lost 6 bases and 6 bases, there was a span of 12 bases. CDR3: CSAHEHREQYF. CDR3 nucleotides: TGCAGTGCCCATGAGCACCGCGAGCAGTACTTC.

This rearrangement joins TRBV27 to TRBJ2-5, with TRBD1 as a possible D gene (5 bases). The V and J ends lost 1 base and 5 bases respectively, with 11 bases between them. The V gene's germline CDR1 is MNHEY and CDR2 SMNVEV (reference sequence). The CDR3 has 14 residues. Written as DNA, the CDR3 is TGTGCCAGCAGTTTATTGAACAGGTTGGAGACCCAGTACTTC. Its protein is CASSLLNRLETQYF.

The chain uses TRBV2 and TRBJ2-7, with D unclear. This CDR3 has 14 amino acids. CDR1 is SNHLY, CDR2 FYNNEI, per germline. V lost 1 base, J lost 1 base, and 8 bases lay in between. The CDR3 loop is CASSEDRRSYEQYF. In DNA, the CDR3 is TGTGCCAGCAGTGAAGACCGTCGGTCCTACGAGCAGTACTTC. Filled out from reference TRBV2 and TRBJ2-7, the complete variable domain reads EPEVTQTPSHQVTQMGQEVILRCVPISNHLYFYWYRQILGQKVEFLVSFYNNEISEKSEIFDDQFSVERPDGSNFTLKIRSTKLEDSAMYFCASSEDRRSYEQYFGPGTRLTVT.

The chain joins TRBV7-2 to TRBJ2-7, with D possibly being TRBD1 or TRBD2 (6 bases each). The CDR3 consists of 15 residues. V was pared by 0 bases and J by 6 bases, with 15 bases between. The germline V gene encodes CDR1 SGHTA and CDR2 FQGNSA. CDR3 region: CASSLAIGGIGEQYF. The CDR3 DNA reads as TGTGCCAGCAGCTTAGCGATCGGGGGCATTGGCGAGCAGTACTTC.

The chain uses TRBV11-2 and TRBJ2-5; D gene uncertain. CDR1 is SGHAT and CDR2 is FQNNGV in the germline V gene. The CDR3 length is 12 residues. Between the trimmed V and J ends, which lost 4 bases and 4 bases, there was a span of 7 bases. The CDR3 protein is CASSSHRETQYF. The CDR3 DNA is TGTGCCAGCAGCTCGCATCGAGAGACCCAGTACTTC.

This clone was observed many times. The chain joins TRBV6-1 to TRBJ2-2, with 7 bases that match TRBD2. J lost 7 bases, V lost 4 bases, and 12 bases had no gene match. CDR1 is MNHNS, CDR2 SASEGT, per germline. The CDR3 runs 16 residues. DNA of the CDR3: TGTGCCAGCAGTGCAGCGGGAATTTCCCTCCGCGGGGAGCTGTTTTTT. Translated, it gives CASSAAGISLRGELFF.

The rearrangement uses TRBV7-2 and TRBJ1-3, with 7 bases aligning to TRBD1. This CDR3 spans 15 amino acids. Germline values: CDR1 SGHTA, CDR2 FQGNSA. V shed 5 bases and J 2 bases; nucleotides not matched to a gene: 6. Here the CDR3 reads CASSNQGGPGNTIYF. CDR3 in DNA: TGTGCCAGCAGCAATCAGGGGGGTCCTGGAAACACCATATATTTT.

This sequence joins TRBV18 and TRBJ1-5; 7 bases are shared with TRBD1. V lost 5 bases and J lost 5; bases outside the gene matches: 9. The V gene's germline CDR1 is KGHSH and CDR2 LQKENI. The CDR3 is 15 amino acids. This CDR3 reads CASSTGQVRDQPQHF. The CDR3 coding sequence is TGTGCCAGCTCAACTGGACAGGTCAGGGATCAGCCCCAGCATTTT.

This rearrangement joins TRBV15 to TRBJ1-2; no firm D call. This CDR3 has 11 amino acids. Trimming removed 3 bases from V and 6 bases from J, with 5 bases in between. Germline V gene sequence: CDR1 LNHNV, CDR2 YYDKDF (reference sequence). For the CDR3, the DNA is TGTGCCACCAGCAGGTGGAATGGCTACACCTTC. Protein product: CATSRWNGYTF.

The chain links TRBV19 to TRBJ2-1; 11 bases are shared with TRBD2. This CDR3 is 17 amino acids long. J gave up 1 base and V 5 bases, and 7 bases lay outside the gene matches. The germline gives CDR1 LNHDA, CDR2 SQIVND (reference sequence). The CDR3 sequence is CASSLWGLADSYNEQFF. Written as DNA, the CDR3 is TGTGCCAGTAGTCTCTGGGGACTAGCGGATTCCTACAATGAGCAGTTCTTC.

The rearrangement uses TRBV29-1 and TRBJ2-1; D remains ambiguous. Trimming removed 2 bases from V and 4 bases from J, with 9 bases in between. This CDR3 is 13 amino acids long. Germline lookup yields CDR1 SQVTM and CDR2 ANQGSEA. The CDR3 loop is CSVEPNDYNEQFF. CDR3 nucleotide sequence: TGCAGCGTTGAACCGAATGATTACAATGAGCAGTTCTTC.

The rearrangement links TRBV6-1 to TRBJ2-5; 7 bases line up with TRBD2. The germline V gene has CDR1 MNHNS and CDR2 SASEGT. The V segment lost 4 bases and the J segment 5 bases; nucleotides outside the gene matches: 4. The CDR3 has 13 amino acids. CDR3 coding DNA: TGTGCCAGCAGTGGCGGGAGTAGGGAGACCCAGTACTTC. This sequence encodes CASSGGSRETQYF.

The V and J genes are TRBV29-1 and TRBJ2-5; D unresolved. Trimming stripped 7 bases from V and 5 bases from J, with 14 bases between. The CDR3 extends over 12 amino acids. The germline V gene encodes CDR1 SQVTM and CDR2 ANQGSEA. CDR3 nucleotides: TGCAGCGCCAGGACCGACGGTGAGACCCAGTACTTC. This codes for CSARTDGETQYF.

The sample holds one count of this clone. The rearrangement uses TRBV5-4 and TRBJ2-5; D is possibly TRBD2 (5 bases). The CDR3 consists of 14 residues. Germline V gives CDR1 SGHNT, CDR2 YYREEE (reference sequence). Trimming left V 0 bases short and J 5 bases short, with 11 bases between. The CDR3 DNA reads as TGTGCCAGCAGCTTGGCTGGGCGGAGGGAGACCCAGTACTTC. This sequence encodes CASSLAGRRETQYF.

The CDR3 spells CASSPPQGGTDTQYF. CDR3 sequence (DNA): TGTGCCAGCTCACCACCGCAGGGGGGGACAGATACGCAGTATTTT. The gene calls are TRBV18 and TRBJ2-3; perhaps D is TRBD1 or TRBD2 (7 bases each). CDR1 is KGHSH and CDR2 is LQKENI in the germline V gene. V lost 0 bases and J 3 bases, leaving 10 bases between the germline ends. The CDR3 is 15 amino acids.